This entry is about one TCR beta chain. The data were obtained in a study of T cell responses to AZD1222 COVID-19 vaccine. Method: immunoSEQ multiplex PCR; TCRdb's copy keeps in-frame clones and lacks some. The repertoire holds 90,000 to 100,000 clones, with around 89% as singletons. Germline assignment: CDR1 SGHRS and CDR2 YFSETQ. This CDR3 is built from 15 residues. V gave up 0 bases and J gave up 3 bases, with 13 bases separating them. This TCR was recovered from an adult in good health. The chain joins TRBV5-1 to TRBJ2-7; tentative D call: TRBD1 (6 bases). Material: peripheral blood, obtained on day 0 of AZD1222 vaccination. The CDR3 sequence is CASSLGTGLVYEQYF. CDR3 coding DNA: TGCGCCAGCAGCTTGGGTACAGGGTTGGTCTACGAGCAGTACTTC.